The source of this T cell receptor (beta chain) is a study of blood T cell repertoires in COVID-19. Looking at the study overall: Some COVID-19 samples were acute and others convalescent; all came from the United States, Italy and Spain. Sources were T cells, B-cell-depleted T cells, or PBMCs; the material itself was cDNA or gDNA.

As processed by the authors: Estimates of nucleated cell counts were drawn from the amplification of reference gene primers. Measured with immunoSEQ multiplex PCR; TCRdb has only the in-frame clones, and not every one. D and trimming come from the DNA, and the V and J calls and clone size come from that table. The sample gives more than 85,000 clones, 80% to 95% of which show up once; more than 5% is in the top ten. Sequencing used peripheral blood. The clonotype was recovered from a man in his 70s with acute or convalescent COVID-19.

CDR3 coding DNA: TGCGCCAGCAGCTTTAGCGGGCCCGCCTACGAGCAGTACTTC. This codes for CASSFSGPAYEQYF. The chain links TRBV5-1 to TRBJ2-7, with TRBD2 matching 7 bases. The junction had 4 bases not matched to a gene; V was cut back by 2 bases and J by 2 bases. The CDR3 is 14 residues long. Germline CDR1 is SGHRS and CDR2 is YFSETQ.